These 11 T cell receptor beta chains were all obtained from the same sample, sequenced in a study of blood T cell repertoires in COVID-19. Generated by immunoSEQ multiplex PCR, the TCRdb table keeps only in-frame clones and is missing some. This table has about 200,000 clones, around 84% appearing once. Sequenced input: peripheral blood. The receptor set was obtained from a human donor in a cohort sampled during active COVID-19.

The chain uses TRBV5-1 and TRBJ2-6, with 7 bases identical to TRBD1. Trimming cost V 0 bases and J 0 bases; bases outside gene matches: 3. Germline CDR1 is SGHRS and CDR2 is YFSETQ. The CDR3 length is 17 residues. For the CDR3, the DNA is TGCGCCAGCAGCTTGGATGCAGGGGGCTCTGGGGCCAACGTCCTGACTTTC. This translates into CASSLDAGGSGANVLTF.

This chain links TRBV7-9 with TRBJ1-5; unclear D gene. Germline V lookup: CDR1 SEHNR, CDR2 FQNEAQ (reference sequence). CDR3 length equals 14 residues. Trimming shortened V by 2 bases and J by 5 bases, and 10 bases separated the two germline ends. The CDR3 loop reads CASSLNARDQPQHF. DNA for the CDR3: TGTGCCAGCAGCTTAAACGCCCGAGATCAGCCCCAGCATTTT. Variable domain in full (rest from reference TRBV7-9 and TRBJ1-5): DTGVSQNPRHKITKRGQNVTFRCDPISEHNRLYWYRQTLGQGPEFLTYFQNEAQLEKSRLLSDRFSAERPKGSFSTLEIQRTEQGDSAMYLCASSLNARDQPQHFGDGTRLSIL.

The chain uses TRBV4-1 and TRBJ2-7; 11 nucleotides match TRBD1. Germline lookup yields CDR1 MGHRA and CDR2 YSYEKL. V was pared by 1 base and J by 12 bases, with 17 bases of the junction left unmatched. The CDR3 spans 17 residues. The CDR3 reads CASSQVPPGQGAPGLYF. The CDR3 nucleotides read TGCGCCAGCAGCCAAGTTCCCCCCGGACAGGGGGCTCCTGGCCTGTACTTC.

The chain uses TRBV7-2 and TRBJ2-1; 8 bases are a match to TRBD2. Germline values: CDR1 SGHTA, CDR2 FQGNSA. The CDR3 is 15 residues long. The V segment lost 5 bases and the J segment 5 bases; nucleotides outside the gene matches: 8. CDR3: CASSPRTSSDNEQFF. The CDR3 coding sequence is TGTGCCAGCAGCCCGAGGACTAGCAGCGACAATGAGCAGTTCTTC.

This sequence joins TRBV30 and TRBJ1-2; possibly TRBD1 for D (5 bases). The germline gives CDR1 GTSNPN, CDR2 SVGIG (reference sequence). This CDR3 is built from 13 residues. The V and J ends lost 1 base and 7 bases respectively, with 13 bases between them. Here the CDR3 reads CAWSEVRASGYTF. The DNA for the CDR3 is TGTGCCTGGAGTGAGGTCAGGGCCTCTGGCTACACCTTC.

The chain recombines TRBV19 with TRBJ1-5, with unresolved D. Trimming removed 7 bases at V and 6 bases at J, with 16 bases between. CDR1 and CDR2 from the germline V gene are LNHDA and SQIVND (reference sequence). The CDR3 sequence is 14 residues long. The CDR3 here is CASNGRVGLQPQHF. CDR3 nucleotides: TGTGCCAGTAACGGACGGGTCGGACTTCAGCCCCAGCATTTT.

V is TRBV3-1 (or the pseudogene TRBV3-2) and J is TRBJ2-1; 8 bases fit TRBD2. The germline CDR1 and CDR2 sequences are LGHDT and YNNKEL (reference sequence). There are 15 residues in the CDR3. Losses at the gene ends were 5 bases for V and 7 bases for J; bases not matched to a gene: 10. The CDR3 region has the DNA TGTGCCAGCAGCAAAACTAGCGGTCCTGGGAATGAGCAGTTCTTC. As protein: CASSKTSGPGNEQFF.

The chain carries TRBV6-1 and TRBJ1-5; 7 nucleotides line up with TRBD1. The CDR3 length is 17 residues. Germline V gene sequence: CDR1 MNHNS, CDR2 SASEGT. J gave up 2 bases and V 4 bases, and 11 bases lay outside the gene matches. CDR3 in amino acids: CASSGVGQRGGNQPQHF. CDR3 DNA: TGTGCCAGCAGTGGAGTGGGACAGAGAGGTGGCAATCAGCCCCAGCATTTT.

V and J are TRBV30 and TRBJ2-5, with D hard to call. The CDR3 runs to 12 residues. Trimming shortened V by 2 bases and J by 5 bases, and 9 bases separated the two germline ends. Looked up from germline, CDR1 is GTSNPN and CDR2 is SVGIG (reference sequence). CDR3 sequence (DNA): TGTGCCTGGAGTTTTTATGCGGAGACCCAGTACTTC. Protein: CAWSFYAETQYF.

The V gene is TRBV28, the J gene TRBJ2-7, with 10 bases matching TRBD2. This CDR3 is built from 16 residues. Germline values: CDR1 MDHEN, CDR2 SYDVKM. V shed 6 bases and J 5 bases; nucleotides not matched to a gene: 13. In nucleotides, the CDR3 is TGTGCCAGCAGCCGTCCTCTAGCGGGAGCGAGCGACGAGCAGTACTTC. Protein product: CASSRPLAGASDEQYF.

The chain couples TRBV7-2 to TRBJ1-2; 7 bases agree with TRBD1. V dropped 4 bases and J dropped 8; count of bases not matched to a gene: 10. Per germline, CDR1 SGHTA and CDR2 FQGNSA. CDR3 length: 14 residues. In DNA, the CDR3 is TGTGCCAGCAGCTCCGACAGGGTTGTGTGGGGCTACACCTTC. Its protein product is CASSSDRVVWGYTF.